This passage covers 24 T cell receptor beta chains from one sample sequenced in a study of T cells expressing NK-cell markers. TCRdb reanalyzed the 5' RACE reads and collapses them to one entry per CDR3 protein, without DNA. The table for this sample gives more than 400,000 distinct CDR3 sequences. Specimen: blood T cells: a sorted CD56 or NKG2C T cell subset, CD4+ or CD8+ T cells, or bulk PBMC T cells (not recorded which). The receptors here all came from a woman between 18 and 70 years old in good health.

The rearrangement joins TRBV5-1 to TRBJ1-5; TCRdb lists TRBD1, though no DNA is available to test this call. The CDR3 loop spans 15 amino acids. Germline CDR1 is SGHRS and CDR2 is YFSETQ. CDR3 sequence: CASSSGGGDNQPQHF.

V is TRBV5-8 and J is TRBJ2-5; TCRdb returns TRBD1, unconfirmable since there is no DNA. The CDR3 covers 14 residues. In germline, CDR1 is SGHTS, CDR2 YDEGEE. CDR3 amino acids: CASSLDGRSETQYF. Variable domain in full (rest from reference TRBV5-8 and TRBJ2-5): EAGVTQSPTHLIKTRGQQATLRCSPISGHTSVYWYQQALGLGLQFLLWYDEGEERNRGNFPPRFSGRQFPNYSSELNVNALELEDSALYLCASSLDGRSETQYFGPGTRLLVL.

The chain combines TRBV24-1 with TRBJ2-1; absent DNA, TCRdb's TRBD2 call cannot be checked. The CDR3 spans 16 residues. The germline V gene has CDR1 KGHDR and CDR2 SFDVKD. CDR3 amino acids: CATSDTRALSYNEQFF.

The chain has TRBV20-1 and TRBJ1-1. The CDR3 loop spans 14 amino acids. The germline CDR1 and CDR2 sequences are DFQATT and SNEGSKA (reference sequence). The CDR3 reads CSARDDPMNTEAFF.

The chain is built from TRBV11-2 and TRBJ2-6; the TCRdb call, TRBD1, lacks DNA for checking. Germline V gene data show CDR1 as SGHAT and CDR2 as FQNNGV. This CDR3 has 21 residues. The CDR3 spells CASSLDWVIGQTHSGANVLTF.

V and J are TRBV20-1 and TRBJ1-1. This CDR3 is built from 11 residues. The germline gives CDR1 DFQATT, CDR2 SNEGSKA (reference sequence). CDR3 protein: CSARPNTEAFF.

The chain links TRBV9 to TRBJ2-1; there is no DNA to check the TCRdb D call of TRBD1. Germline V gene data show CDR1 as SGDLS and CDR2 as YYNGEE. The CDR3 length is 11 residues. The CDR3 sequence: CASSAGAEQFF. Looking up the rest from reference TRBV9 and TRBJ2-1 gives the full variable domain: DSGVTQTPKHLITATGQRVTLRCSPRSGDLSVYWYQQSLDQGLQFLIQYYNGEERAKGNILERFSAQQFPDLHSELNLSSLELGDSALYFCASSAGAEQFFGPGTRLTVL.

J is TRBJ2-3 and V is TRBV5-6. This CDR3 comprises 16 residues. In germline, CDR1 is SGHDT, CDR2 YYEEEE. CDR3 in amino acids: CASSLGLAYSTDTQYF.

CDR3 sequence reads: CATLTSTEQFF. The chain links TRBV25-1 to TRBJ2-1. CDR1 MGHDK and CDR2 SYGVNS come from the germline V gene. This CDR3 is 11 amino acids long.

V is TRBV12-3 or TRBV12-4 and J is TRBJ2-5. The CDR3 length is 11 residues. The CDR3 spells CASGDQETQYF.

The V gene is TRBV15, the J gene TRBJ2-1; the D call of TRBD2 rests on TCRdb alone, since no DNA is present to check it. Germline loops: CDR1 LNHNV, CDR2 YYDKDF (reference sequence). The length of the CDR3 is 15 residues. This chain's CDR3 is CATNRAGESYNEQFF.

The chain employs TRBV11-2 and TRBJ2-3; the D gene TCRdb calls, TRBD2, cannot be checked with no DNA. The CDR3 consists of 20 residues. The germline V gene has CDR1 SGHAT and CDR2 FQNNGV. This CDR3 reads CASSGGTSGREVPSTDTQYF.

The chain has TRBV12-3 or TRBV12-4 and TRBJ2-7. The CDR3 length is 14 residues. CDR3 loop: CASSLSGAHYEQYF.

This chain joins TRBV29-1 and TRBJ2-7. The CDR3 spans 12 residues. The germline CDR1 and CDR2 sequences are SQVTM and ANQGSEA. The CDR3 spells CSVEDLAYEQYF.

The chain links TRBV9 to TRBJ2-7. CDR1 is SGDLS and CDR2 is YYNGEE in the germline V gene. The CDR3 has 13 residues. The CDR3 region is CASSVDRVHEQYF. Filled out from reference TRBV9 and TRBJ2-7, the complete variable domain reads DSGVTQTPKHLITATGQRVTLRCSPRSGDLSVYWYQQSLDQGLQFLIQYYNGEERAKGNILERFSAQQFPDLHSELNLSSLELGDSALYFCASSVDRVHEQYFGPGTRLTVT.

The chain recombines TRBV6-2 or TRBV6-3 with TRBJ1-5. The CDR3 sequence is 13 residues long. Germline CDR1 and CDR2: MNHEY and SVGEGT. This CDR3 is CASSDATGQPQHF.

The chain combines TRBV27 with TRBJ2-5; TCRdb gives TRBD2 as the D gene, but with no DNA this cannot be confirmed. This CDR3 region has 15 residues. CDR1 and CDR2 (germline): MNHEY, SMNVEV (reference sequence). The CDR3 loop reads CASTGVGRGEETQYF.

V usage is TRBV28 and J usage is TRBJ2-7; the TCRdb D gene call, TRBD2, has no DNA to confirm it. Per germline, CDR1 MDHEN and CDR2 SYDVKM. The CDR3 length is 15 residues. CDR3 in amino acids: CASSPPGLLRGEQYF.

V gene TRBV6-1 combines with J gene TRBJ2-1; absent DNA, TCRdb's TRBD2 call cannot be checked. The CDR3 sequence is 15 residues long. Germline V gene data show CDR1 as MNHNS and CDR2 as SASEGT. The CDR3 is CASMVAGGGSDEQFF.

The chain recombines TRBV4-3 with TRBJ2-7; with no DNA, the TCRdb D assignment of TRBD1 cannot be verified. Germline CDR1 is LGHNA and CDR2 is YSLEER. This CDR3 spans 13 amino acids. The CDR3 spells CASSHGATYEQYF.

The V gene is TRBV6-5, the J gene TRBJ2-2. This CDR3 has 14 residues. In germline, CDR1 is MNHEY, CDR2 SVGAGI. The CDR3 spells CASSYAAETGELFF.

CDR3 loop: CASSQRAGQSTPNQPQHF. The chain employs TRBV11-2 and TRBJ1-5; with no DNA, the TCRdb D assignment of TRBD1 cannot be verified. The CDR3 covers 18 residues. From germline, CDR1 is SGHAT and CDR2 FQNNGV.

This chain links TRBV5-1 with TRBJ2-1; with no DNA, the TCRdb D assignment of TRBD1 cannot be verified. This CDR3 region has 14 residues. The V gene's germline CDR1 is SGHRS and CDR2 YFSETQ. The CDR3 reads CASSLRGHSNEQFF.

The chain's CDR3 is CASSLAIQGGDEQFF. The chain links TRBV12-3 or TRBV12-4 to TRBJ2-1; no DNA is available, so the TRBD2 call from TCRdb remains unchecked. The CDR3 is 15 amino acids.